The rows below give T cell receptor beta chains drawn from one sample of a study of spatial heterogeneity in lung cancer. TCRdb re-analysed the 5' RACE reads in MiXCR, keeping a single row per CDR3 protein. The sample holds approximately 13,000 distinct CDR3 sequences, about 15% seen once. The starting material was PBMCs, obtained at surgery. The origin of the receptors is a male donor with early-stage non-small cell lung cancer. CDR3s include the opening cysteine and the closing phenylalanine or tryptophan. Fields, in order: J gene, V gene, clone size, D gene, CDR3 DNA, CDR3 protein. A D gene is named only where the DNA matches it firmly. Some rows have no size entry. The others give once, few or many, or a class for an expanded clone.

j_call: TRBJ2-1; v_call: TRBV29-1; clone_size: few; d_call: .; cdr3_nt: TGCAGCGTTGAGAGGCAGGCCAGCTCCTACAATGAGCAGTTCTTC; cdr3_aa: CSVERQASSYNEQFF
j_call: TRBJ2-3; v_call: TRBV28; clone_size: few; d_call: .; cdr3_nt: TGTGCCAGCAGTTCCCCGACGTTTAGCACAGATACGCAGTATTTT; cdr3_aa: CASSSPTFSTDTQYF
j_call: TRBJ2-6; v_call: TRBV5-1; clone_size: .; d_call: .; cdr3_nt: TGCGCCAGCAGCTTGCTCCAGTCTGGGGCCAACGTCCTGACTTTC; cdr3_aa: CASSLLQSGANVLTF
j_call: TRBJ2-7; v_call: TRBV15; clone_size: few; d_call: TRBD1; cdr3_nt: TGTGCCCCTTCTGGGACAGGGGGCCTCCACGAGCAGTACTTC; cdr3_aa: CAPSGTGGLHEQYF
j_call: TRBJ1-2; v_call: TRBV7-9; clone_size: .; d_call: TRBD1; cdr3_nt: TGTGCCAGCAGCCCCATAGGGGGCCCCTGGGTGAGCGGCTACACCTTC; cdr3_aa: CASSPIGGPWVSGYTF
j_call: TRBJ2-7; v_call: TRBV6-6; clone_size: few; d_call: TRBD1; cdr3_nt: TGTGCCAGCAGCGGGACAGGGGGCTCCGAGCAGTACTTC; cdr3_aa: CASSGTGGSEQYF
j_call: TRBJ2-1; v_call: TRBV5-1; clone_size: .; d_call: TRBD2; cdr3_nt: TGCGCCAGCAGCTTGGCGGCTAGCGGGTACTACAATGAGCAGTTCTTC; cdr3_aa: CASSLAASGYYNEQFF
j_call: TRBJ1-1; v_call: TRBV2; clone_size: .; d_call: TRBD1; cdr3_nt: TGTGCCAGCAGTGGGGGAAGGGGGCGAATAGGTACTGAAGCTTTCTTT; cdr3_aa: CASSGGRGRIGTEAFF
j_call: TRBJ1-5; v_call: TRBV28; clone_size: few; d_call: .; cdr3_nt: TGTGCCAGCAGTTTAGGGGACACTAATCAGCCCCAGCATTTT; cdr3_aa: CASSLGDTNQPQHF
j_call: TRBJ1-2; v_call: TRBV7-9; clone_size: many; d_call: .; cdr3_nt: TGTGCCAGCAGCTTCGGCGCTGGGATGAACTATGGCTACACCTTC; cdr3_aa: CASSFGAGMNYGYTF
j_call: TRBJ1-5; v_call: TRBV4-3; clone_size: .; d_call: .; cdr3_nt: TGCGCCAGCAGCCAAGATCCTCAGGCGGGTCAGCCCCAGCATTTT; cdr3_aa: CASSQDPQAGQPQHF
j_call: TRBJ2-1; v_call: TRBV11-1; clone_size: many; d_call: .; cdr3_nt: TGTGCCAGCAGCTTAAACCCCGTCGGTTACAATGAGCAGTTCTTC; cdr3_aa: CASSLNPVGYNEQFF
j_call: TRBJ2-7; v_call: TRBV20-1; clone_size: many; d_call: .; cdr3_nt: TGCAGTGCTAGGTGGGCAGGCTACGAGCAGTACTTC; cdr3_aa: CSARWAGYEQYF
j_call: TRBJ1-2; v_call: TRBV18; clone_size: medium-sized; d_call: .; cdr3_nt: TGTGCCAGCTCACCCCCGACAGAGTCCTATGGCTACACCTTC; cdr3_aa: CASSPPTESYGYTF
j_call: TRBJ1-3; v_call: TRBV29-1; clone_size: few; d_call: .; cdr3_nt: TGCAGCGCCGTGGGGAATTCTGGAAACACCATATATTTT; cdr3_aa: CSAVGNSGNTIYF
j_call: TRBJ2-7; v_call: TRBV20-1; clone_size: many; d_call: TRBD2; cdr3_nt: TGCAGTGCTAGAGATGTAGGTAGCGGGGGGTCCTACGAGCAGTACTTC; cdr3_aa: CSARDVGSGGSYEQYF
j_call: TRBJ1-1; v_call: TRBV14; clone_size: many; d_call: .; cdr3_nt: TGTGCCAGCAGCCAAGATCGGGTGAAAGCTTTCTTT; cdr3_aa: CASSQDRVKAFF